This TCR beta chain was sequenced for a study of OX40 agonist ivuxolimab in advanced cancers. Study details: Patients took ivuxolimab, an agonistic anti-OX40 (CD134) antibody. It was permissible to have had prior anti-PD-1, anti-PD-L1 or anti-CTLA-4 therapy, and about 40% had some. Two patients with cutaneous melanoma and one with hepatocellular carcinoma, three in total, showed partial responses.

The CDR3 is made up of 13 amino acids. Trimming removed 5 bases from V and 9 bases from J; junction bases left unmatched: 8. Per germline, CDR1 MNHEY and CDR2 SMNVEV (reference sequence). The timepoints at which blood was sampled were baseline, cycle 4 day 1, and cycle 7 day 1. Clones were sequenced by immunoSEQ multiplex PCR, and TCRdb holds only the in-frame ones, with some missing. The sample includes tens of thousands of clones, roughly 87% of them seen just once. The chain is built from TRBV27 and TRBJ2-3, with 7 positions matching TRBD1. Sequences were derived from CD4+ or CD8+ T cells sorted from blood, sampled in a trial of the OX40 agonist ivuxolimab. This TCR came from an adult with an advanced solid tumor such as melanoma, head and neck, liver or kidney cancer. The CDR3 nucleotides read TGTGCCAGCAGTGGAAGGGACAGACAAACGCAGTATTTT. Translated: CASSGRDRQTQYF.